These T cell receptor beta chains were read from a single sample in a study of cytomegalovirus exposure and HLA in healthy donors. Libraries were prepared by immunoSEQ multiplex PCR; TCRdb keeps only in-frame clonotypes and omits some of them. The sample carries roughly 300,000 clones, 75% to 90% recorded once. Sequencing used PBMCs. Receptor source: a woman under 40 in good health and CMV-seropositive. The CDR3 runs from the conserved cysteine through the conserved F or W. The D gene is left open where the match is weak. Size is omitted from some rows. Given values are once, few, many or a class for expanded clones.

TRBJ1-2 NA NA TRBV4-1 TGCGCCAGCAGCCAAGGTGACGACAGAGCTAACTATGGCTACACCTTC CASSQGDDRANYGYTF
TRBJ1-2 TRBD1 NA TRBV7-6 TGTGCCAGCAGCTTAGGAGTACCGACAGGGGGCGAGGGCTACACCTTC CASSLGVPTGGEGYTF
TRBJ2-3 TRBD2 NA TRBV29-1 TGCAGCGTTCGGCTAGCGGGAGAGGGTAGCACAGATACGCAGTATTTT CSVRLAGEGSTDTQYF
TRBJ2-6 NA NA TRBV30 TGTGCCTGGAGAGGGGTGGGGGCCTCTGGGGCCAACGTCCTGACTTTC CAWRGVGASGANVLTF
TRBJ2-6 TRBD1 NA TRBV27 TGTGCCAGCAGTTCCCAGACCGGGACAGGGGGAGGTGGGGCCAACGTCCTGACTTTC CASSSQTGTGGGGANVLTF
TRBJ2-1 TRBD1 NA TRBV7-3 TGTGCCAGCAGCTCTATCCAGGGGGTTGTGCAGTTCTTC CASSSIQGVVQFF
TRBJ2-3 TRBD2 NA TRBV23-1 TGCGCCATCGGGAGGTCTTTATCAGATACGCAGTATTTT CAIGRSLSDTQYF
TRBJ2-7 TRBD2 NA TRBV18 TGTGCCAGCTCACCACCGTCACTGACTAGCGGGAGGGAGCAGTACTTC CASSPPSLTSGREQYF
TRBJ2-7 NA NA TRBV27 TGTGCCAGCAGTTTACGCCCGATGGGATTCTACGAGCAGTACTTC CASSLRPMGFYEQYF
TRBJ1-1 NA once TRBV27 TGTGCCAGCAGTCTTCAGGATGAGAACACTGAAGCTTTCTTT CASSLQDENTEAFF
TRBJ1-5 NA NA TRBV27 TGTGCCAGCAGTTTGGGGGGGACACTTAATCAGCCCCAGCATTTT CASSLGGTLNQPQHF
TRBJ2-5 NA NA TRBV4-3 TGCGCCAGCAGCCAACGGACAGAAGAGACCCAGTACTTC CASSQRTEETQYF
TRBJ2-7 NA few TRBV6-6 TGTGCCGGTGGGGACACTACCTACGAGCAGTACTTC CAGGDTTYEQYF
TRBJ1-1 TRBD1 NA TRBV5-6 TGTGCCAGCAGCGTCGTAGGGGACAGGGTTGCGGCTTTCTTT CASSVVGDRVAAFF
TRBJ1-2 NA NA TRBV4-3 TGCGCCAGCAGCCAAGATCTAGGGGGGAGAAACTATGGCTACACCTTC CASSQDLGGRNYGYTF
TRBJ2-7 TRBD1 once TRBV7-6 TGTGCCAGCAGCTTAGTTCACGATGACAGGGGGGCCTACGAGCAGTACTTC CASSLVHDDRGAYEQYF
TRBJ1-5 TRBD1 NA TRBV9 TGTGCCAGCAGCGTAGGAGGGGGCGGCAATCAGCCCCAGCATTTT CASSVGGGGNQPQHF